The rows below give T cell receptor beta chains drawn from one sample of a study of blood T cells in healthy people across ages. Each CDR3 protein is one row after TCRdb ran MiXCR on the 5' RACE reads. The repertoire consists of about 1.6 million distinct CDR3 sequences, with around 36% occurring once and the leading ten covering about 10%. Material: blood. These receptors came from a woman under 40 in good health. CDR3s include the opening cysteine and the closing phenylalanine or tryptophan. Fields, in order: V gene, J gene, clone size, D gene, CDR3 DNA, CDR3 protein. D genes are given only for firm matches. Only some rows state a clone size, as once, few, many or a class for expanded clones.

TRBV20-1	TRBJ2-7	many	.	TGCAGTGCTAGAGGAACAGACTCCTACGAGCAGTACTTC	CSARGTDSYEQYF
TRBV6-1	TRBJ1-1	.	TRBD1	TGTGCCAGCAGTGAAGCGCAAGAGGACGAACAGGGGAAAGGAGGAACTGAAGCTTTCTTT	CASSEAQEDEQGKGGTEAFF
TRBV20-1	TRBJ2-1	.	.	TGCAGTGCTCCGGCAGGGTCTGCCTACAATGAGCAGTTCTTC	CSAPAGSAYNEQFF
TRBV13	TRBJ2-1	many	TRBD2	TGTGCCAGCAGCTCGGGGACTAGCGGGGGAGATGAGCAGTTCTTC	CASSSGTSGGDEQFF
TRBV20-1	TRBJ1-6	few	TRBD1	TGCAGTGCTCGGGGACAGGTAGTCTCCTATAATTCACCCCTCCACTTT	CSARGQVVSYNSPLHF
TRBV7-3	TRBJ2-2	.	TRBD2	TGTGCCAGCAGCTTATTTGTTGGGACTAGCGATGTCACCGGGGAGCTGTTTTTT	CASSLFVGTSDVTGELFF
TRBV6-1	TRBJ2-3	.	TRBD2	TGTGCCAGCAGTGCTAGCGGGGGAAACACAGATACGCAGTATTTT	CASSASGGNTDTQYF
TRBV30	TRBJ1-5	.	.	TGTGCCTGGAGTGTGACAGCGGGAGGGCCCCAGCATTTT	CAWSVTAGGPQHF
TRBV5-1	TRBJ1-2	.	.	TGCGCCAGCAGCTTGGGAAGGGCGCGCGACTATGGCTACACCTTC	CASSLGRARDYGYTF
TRBV20-1	TRBJ2-3	few	TRBD2	TGCAGTGCTGGCAAACTAGCGGGAGGTGGTACAGATACGCAGTATTTT	CSAGKLAGGGTDTQYF
TRBV30	TRBJ2-7	few	.	TGTGCCTGGAGAGGCCCTGGGAGCACATTTGCGTACGAGCAGTACTTC	CAWRGPGSTFAYEQYF
TRBV5-1	TRBJ2-7	few	.	TGCGCCAGCAGCTTGGGCCCCAAATCGAGCTCCTACGAGCAGTACTTC	CASSLGPKSSSYEQYF
TRBV20-1	TRBJ1-2	.	TRBD1	TGCAGTGCTAGAGAGGTGGGACAGGGGGGTGGCTATGGCTACACCTTC	CSAREVGQGGGYGYTF
TRBV5-4	TRBJ2-4	.	.	TGTGCCAGCAGCTTGGAGGACGGGAACATTCAGTACTTC	CASSLEDGNIQYF
TRBV9	TRBJ2-3	many	.	TGCGCCAGCAGCTCAACTCGAGATACGCAGTATTTT	CASSSTRDTQYF
TRBV29-1	TRBJ1-1	few	.	TGCAGCTCCTACGGGGAATTGAACACTGAAGCTTTCTTT	CSSYGELNTEAFF
TRBV30	TRBJ2-7	few	.	TGTGCCTGGAGCTCGCTAGACCACCGAGTCGAGCAGTACTTC	CAWSSLDHRVEQYF
TRBV20-1	TRBJ1-4	.	.	TGCAGTGCACGGGCCTTGCTTAATGAAAAACGGTTTTTT	CSARALLNEKRFF
TRBV6-1	TRBJ2-3	few	TRBD2	TGTGCCACGTCCGTAGGCGGGGGGGCTTGGACAGATACGCAGTATTTT	CATSVGGGAWTDTQYF
TRBV6-1	TRBJ2-7	.	.	TGTGCCAGCACCTCAGGGAGCTTGGACGAGCAGTACTTC	CASTSGSLDEQYF
TRBV20-1	TRBJ1-5	few	.	TGCAGTGCCCAGTCCGGGGCCCGAAAGAGCGGCAATCAGCCCCAGCATTTT	CSAQSGARKSGNQPQHF
TRBV4-1	TRBJ2-1	few	.	TGCGCCAGCAGCCAAGAGGTGTCCCCCCTTTACAATGAGCAGTTCTTC	CASSQEVSPLYNEQFF
TRBV9	TRBJ1-2	.	.	TGTGCCAGCAGCGTCGGCAGGGGCTATGGCTACACCTTC	CASSVGRGYGYTF
TRBV6-6	TRBJ2-1	.	.	TGTGCCAGCTCCAACGGGTTAGTAGGGTACAATGAGCAGTTCTTC	CASSNGLVGYNEQFF
TRBV6-1	TRBJ2-4	.	.	TGTGCCAGCAGTGACAGGGGTCTCTGGGCAAACATTCAGTACTTC	CASSDRGLWANIQYF
TRBV12-3/TRBV12-4	TRBJ2-1	.	.	TGTGCCTCGCCGGGGTCTGAGCAGTTCTTC	CASPGSEQFF
TRBV14	TRBJ2-1	few	.	TGTGCCAGCAGCCTCCTAGCCATGGGTGAGCAGTTCTTC	CASSLLAMGEQFF
TRBV29-1	TRBJ1-1	few	TRBD1	TGCAGCGTACTGACAGGGCAAGCTTTCTTT	CSVLTGQAFF
TRBV7-9	TRBJ1-2	.	.	TGTGCCAGCAGCTTAGAGGCAGGCAGCTACACCTTC	CASSLEAGSYTF
TRBV6-6	TRBJ2-7	.	TRBD2	TGTGCCAGCAGGGCTGCGGGAGTCATCTACGAGCAGTACTTC	CASRAAGVIYEQYF
TRBV18	TRBJ2-7	.	TRBD1	TGTGCCAGCTCACCCCCCAGCAGGGGGCTCTACGAGCAGTACTTC	CASSPPSRGLYEQYF
TRBV6-2/TRBV6-3	TRBJ2-5	.	TRBD2	TGTGCCAGCAGCTGGGGTAGCGGGGGGGCAGAGACCCAGTACTTC	CASSWGSGGAETQYF
TRBV27	TRBJ1-2	.	TRBD1	TGTGCCAGCAGCCCGACAGGGAGACATGGCTACACCTTC	CASSPTGRHGYTF
TRBV6-6	TRBJ2-3	few	TRBD1	TGTGCCAGCAGTTCCCCGGACAGGGTGGTAGATACGCAGTATTTT	CASSSPDRVVDTQYF
TRBV12-3/TRBV12-4	TRBJ1-2	.	.	TGTGCCAGCAGTGGGGCTTCCTATGGCTACACCTTC	CASSGASYGYTF
TRBV4-1	TRBJ1-5	.	.	TGCGCCAGCAGCCAAGCTCTCGGCAATCAGCCCCAGCATTTT	CASSQALGNQPQHF
TRBV6-6	TRBJ2-5	.	.	TGTGTCAGCACGGGGGCGTACCAAGAGACCCAGTACTTC	CVSTGAYQETQYF
TRBV5-1	TRBJ2-1	.	TRBD2	TGCGCCAGCAGCCTAACCGGGACTAGCGGGGGGGCCGATGAGCAGTTCTTC	CASSLTGTSGGADEQFF
TRBV3-1	TRBJ1-1	.	.	TGTGCCAGCAGCCTAAGGGGCTGGGAGAACACTGAAGCTTTCTTT	CASSLRGWENTEAFF
TRBV12-3/TRBV12-4	TRBJ2-5	once	TRBD2	TGTGCCAGCAGCAGTAGCGGGATGGAGACCCGGTACTTC	CASSSSGMETRYF
TRBV27	TRBJ2-3	.	TRBD2	TGTGCCAGCACCCCTGGGACTAGCGGGCCACCGGGAGATACGCAGTATTTT	CASTPGTSGPPGDTQYF
TRBV3-1	TRBJ2-7	.	.	TGTGCCAGCAGCGGACACAGCTCCTACGAGCAGTACTTC	CASSGHSSYEQYF
TRBV20-1	TRBJ2-7	many	.	TGCAGTGGCTCCACAGGTCGAGGCGAGCAGTACTTC	CSGSTGRGEQYF
TRBV12-3/TRBV12-4	TRBJ2-2	few	TRBD2	TGTGCCAGCAGTTTAGCGCGGGGGAGTACCGGGGAGCTGTTTTTT	CASSLARGSTGELFF
TRBV4-1	TRBJ1-5	.	.	TGCGCCAGCAGCCAAGTTAGCGGCAGCGTAATCAATCAGCCCCAGCATTTT	CASSQVSGSVINQPQHF
TRBV11-2	TRBJ2-3	.	.	TGTGCCAGCAGCTTAAGGACGGGAGCTCCGCCAGATACGCAGTATTTT	CASSLRTGAPPDTQYF